One and the same sample provided the 27 T cell receptor beta chains below, sequenced in a study of metastatic and nonmetastatic thyroid tumors. TCRdb re-called clones from the PCR reads using MiXCR. The sample includes some 21,000 clones, approximately 25% of them seen just once. Thyroid surgery had not been preceded by any treatment in any patient. The sequenced sample consisted of tumor tissue. These receptors came from a female donor with papillary thyroid cancer or a benign thyroid nodule (not recorded which). Some clones in this sample may be carry-over from other donors' samples.

The chain joins TRBV20-1 to TRBJ2-3; TRBD1 might be the D (6 bases). This CDR3 is 12 amino acids long. V was pared by 8 bases and J by 8 bases, with 17 bases between. Germline V gene lookup returns CDR1 DFQATT and CDR2 SNEGSKA (reference sequence). The CDR3 bases are TGCAGTTCGGGCCTAGTAGGGGGTACGCAGTATTTT. Residues: CSSGLVGGTQYF.

This chain joins TRBV6-1 and TRBJ2-7, with 8 bases lining up with TRBD1. Germline trimming cut 6 bases from V and 4 bases from J; bases unmatched to any gene: 11. The CDR3 is made up of 15 amino acids. The germline gives CDR1 MNHNS, CDR2 SASEGT. The CDR3 sequence is CASRAGTGGVYEQYF. The CDR3 DNA follows: TGTGCCAGCAGGGCCGGGACAGGTGGCGTGTACGAGCAGTACTTC.

This chain connects TRBV10-2 to TRBJ2-5; TRBD2 matches 11 bases. V lost 4 bases and J lost 8; bases outside the gene matches: 9. CDR1 WSHSY and CDR2 SAAADI come from the germline V gene. The CDR3 is 15 amino acids. This CDR3 is CASSGLAGWSDTQYF. For the CDR3, the DNA is TGCGCCAGCAGTGGACTAGCGGGGTGGTCCGATACCCAGTACTTC.

This clone is judged medium-sized. This chain uses TRBV30 with TRBJ1-2; D not certain. This CDR3 comprises 13 residues. Looked up from germline, CDR1 is GTSNPN and CDR2 is SVGIG (reference sequence). V was shortened by 6 bases and J by 2 bases, with 13 bases between the two germline ends. The CDR3 region has the DNA TGTGCCTGCCCAGGACGGGCGAACTATGGCTACACCTTC. Protein product: CACPGRANYGYTF.

Relative to its sample, this clone is medium-sized. The chain uses TRBV30 and TRBJ1-2; tentatively, D is TRBD1 (5 bases). The CDR3 spans 15 residues. V gave up 0 bases and J gave up 2 bases, with 13 bases separating them. Germline values: CDR1 GTSNPN, CDR2 SVGIG (reference sequence). This CDR3 reads CAWSVLEAGNYGYTF. The CDR3 nucleotides read TGTGCCTGGAGTGTACTCGAGGCAGGGAACTATGGCTACACCTTC.

There are many counts of this clone. CDR3 region: CASSSRQGVGEQFF. The DNA for the CDR3 is TGTGCCAGCAGTTCTCGTCAGGGGGTCGGTGAGCAGTTCTTC. V gene TRBV28 combines with J gene TRBJ2-1; 7 bases align to TRBD1. The CDR3 contains 14 residues. The V gene end was trimmed by 4 bases and the J gene end by 9 bases; junction bases not matched to a gene: 9. Germline V gene sequence: CDR1 MDHEN, CDR2 SYDVKM.

This clone was detected many times. The chain uses TRBV12-3 or TRBV12-4 and TRBJ2-3; D remains unclear. The CDR3 is made up of 12 amino acids. The V and J ends lost 6 bases and 6 bases respectively, with 10 bases between them. In nucleotides, the CDR3 is TGTGCCAGCAGCCAATCCCGGGATACGCAGTATTTT. It specifies CASSQSRDTQYF.

This clone was seen many times. The gene calls are TRBV4-3 and TRBJ1-1, with D perhaps matching TRBD1 (5 bases). The germline V and J ends were trimmed by 0 bases and 4 bases, with 18 bases remaining between them. The CDR3 is made up of 17 amino acids. From germline, CDR1 is LGHNA and CDR2 YSLEER. The CDR3 region is CASSQEGHSLRGTEAFF. CDR3 coding DNA: TGCGCCAGCAGCCAAGAAGGTCACAGCCTGAGGGGCACTGAAGCTTTCTTT.

The J gene is TRBJ2-2, the V gene TRBV19; a possible D gene is TRBD2 (7 bases). The CDR3 is 17 amino acids. V lost 5 bases, J lost 5 bases, and 21 bases lay in between. Germline V gives CDR1 LNHDA, CDR2 SQIVND (reference sequence). Here the CDR3 reads CASSFRGGVLDTGELFF. The CDR3 bases are TGTGCCAGTAGTTTCCGCGGGGGCGTATTAGATACCGGGGAGCTGTTTTTT.

This chain links TRBV9 with TRBJ2-7; D gene uncertain. Germline lookup yields CDR1 SGDLS and CDR2 YYNGEE. V lost 5 bases and J lost 0, with 12 bases in between. The CDR3 totals 14 residues. The CDR3 here is CASSLMWDSYEQYF. The CDR3 DNA is TGTGCCAGCAGTCTCATGTGGGACTCCTACGAGCAGTACTTC.

Notes on this clone: One end of the junction fails to match germline, which may point to a read error. The J gene is TRBJ2-3, the V gene TRBV9; a possible D gene is TRBD1 (6 bases). The germline V gene has CDR1 SGDLS and CDR2 YYNGEE. The CDR3 is made up of 15 amino acids. CDR3 in amino acids: CAISATGTSTDTQYF. The CDR3 nucleotides are TGTGCCATCAGCGCGACAGGTACTAGCACAGATACGCAGTATTTT.

This clone was counted ten times or more. Within the sample, other DNA sequences also encode this same CDR3. The rearrangement uses TRBV10-3 and TRBJ1-5, with 8 bases aligning to TRBD1. Germline V lookup: CDR1 ENHRY, CDR2 SYGVKD. V gave up 8 bases and J gave up 0 bases; unmatched junction bases: 3. The CDR3 loop spans 14 amino acids. CDR3 protein: CAIGTGDSNQPQHF. CDR3 bases: TGTGCCATCGGGACAGGAGATAGCAATCAGCCCCAGCATTTT.

J is TRBJ1-2 and V is TRBV5-1; the D is unclear. Germline assignment: CDR1 SGHRS and CDR2 YFSETQ. The CDR3 loop spans 15 amino acids. Trimming shortened V by 2 bases and J by 5 bases, and 16 bases separated the two germline ends. CDR3 coding DNA: TGCGCCAGCAGCTTCGACGCACCCGGGGTGTATGGCTACACCTTC. Translated: CASSFDAPGVYGYTF.

The chain combines TRBV7-1 with TRBJ2-3; 9 bases line up with TRBD2. Being an ORF, TRBV7-1 has a function that is uncertain. The CDR3 totals 18 residues. Unmatched junction bases numbered 16, after V lost 9 bases and J lost 0 bases. CDR3: CASSAVPAGGYSTDTQYF. The CDR3 nucleotides read TGTGCCAGTAGTGCGGTTCCAGCGGGGGGTTATAGCACAGATACGCAGTATTTT.

This clone is labeled as medium-sized. The gene calls are TRBV6-1 and TRBJ2-7; no clear D gene. The CDR3 contains 18 residues. CDR1 and CDR2 from the germline V gene are MNHNS and SASEGT. V lost 0 bases and J lost 0, with 18 bases in between. The CDR3 nucleotides are TGTGCCAGCAGTGAAGCGCTAGGTTTGGAGAGTTTCTCCTACGAGCAGTACTTC. Encoded protein: CASSEALGLESFSYEQYF.

Ten or more counts support this clone. The gene calls are TRBV6-1 and TRBJ1-4; D call uncertain. Trimming left V 4 bases short and J 7 bases short, with 4 bases between. CDR1 is MNHNS, CDR2 SASEGT, per germline. There are 11 residues in the CDR3. CDR3 in DNA: TGTGCCAGCAGTGTTCTTGAAAAACTGTTTTTT. It translates to CASSVLEKLFF.

This clone has at least ten counts. This specimen includes other DNA sequences encoding the same CDR3. CDR3 loop: CASSIRGRPTGELFF. The CDR3 coding sequence is TGTGCCAGCAGTATCCGGGGACGGCCCACCGGGGAGCTGTTTTTT. This sequence joins TRBV12-3 or TRBV12-4 and TRBJ2-2; D is tentatively TRBD1 or TRBD2 (5 bases each). CDR3 length: 15 amino acids. With 5 bases removed from V and 4 bases from J, the gap between germline ends came to 14 bases.

This clone was observed a handful of times. A junction end diverges from the germline sequence, so it may reflect a read error. The chain's CDR3 is CASSFARYCDEQYF. CDR3 in DNA: TGTGCCAGTAGTTTTGCCAGATATTGTGACGAGCAGTACTTC. The rearrangement links TRBV27 to TRBJ2-7; D gene uncertain. CDR1 is MNHEY, CDR2 SMNVEV, per germline (reference sequence). The CDR3 covers 14 residues.

This chain connects TRBV20-1 to TRBJ2-7, with 9 positions matching TRBD1. The V gene's germline CDR1 is DFQATT and CDR2 SNEGSKA (reference sequence). The trim removed 3 bases at V and 4 bases at J, leaving 4 bases unmatched. CDR3 size: 13 residues. The CDR3 coding sequence is TGCAGTGCTAGGGGCGGGACAGGGTACGAGCAGTACTTC. Translated: CSARGGTGYEQYF.

CDR3 coding DNA: TGTGCCAGCAGGAATGGACAGGGGGTGAAACCCCAAATTAGCACAGATACGCAGTATTTT. This translates into CASRNGQGVKPQISTDTQYF. The chain employs TRBV2 and TRBJ2-3, with TRBD1 matching 10 bases. This CDR3 has 20 amino acids. V lost 6 bases and J lost 0; bases outside the gene matches: 18. Germline loops: CDR1 SNHLY, CDR2 FYNNEI. The full variable domain, in which reference TRBV2 and TRBJ2-3 provide the parts outside the CDR3, is EPEVTQTPSHQVTQMGQEVILRCVPISNHLYFYWYRQILGQKVEFLVSFYNNEISEKSEIFDDQFSVERPDGSNFTLKIRSTKLEDSAMYFCASRNGQGVKPQISTDTQYFGPGTRLTVL.

This clone was counted at least ten times. In nucleotides, the CDR3 is TGTGCCAGCAGCTTGGTACAGCTGAACACCGGGGAGCTGTTTTTT. Translated: CASSLVQLNTGELFF. This chain joins TRBV5-8 and TRBJ2-2; D is unclear. Germline loops: CDR1 SGHTS, CDR2 YDEGEE. The CDR3 is 15 amino acids. The V and J ends lost 0 bases and 1 base respectively, with 7 bases between them.

This clone was picked up many times. V is TRBV29-1 and J is TRBJ2-2; D remains ambiguous. Germline V gene data show CDR1 as SQVTM and CDR2 as ANQGSEA. The CDR3 has 10 residues. V lost 3 bases and J 7 bases, leaving 3 bases between the germline ends. The CDR3 DNA reads TGCAGCGTTGAGGACGGGGAGCTGTTTTTT. Residues: CSVEDGELFF.

In this sample, this clone turned up a few times. This rearrangement joins TRBV2 to TRBJ1-3, with D possibly matching TRBD1 (6 bases). CDR3 length equals 14 residues. Between the trimmed V and J ends, which lost 9 bases and 0 bases, there was a span of 12 bases. Germline V lookup: CDR1 SNHLY, CDR2 FYNNEI. CDR3 DNA: TGTGCCAGATCGACAGGAGACTCTGGAAACACCATATATTTT. Translation: CARSTGDSGNTIYF.

This clone was recorded at least ten times. The chain uses TRBV2 and TRBJ1-5, with 10 bases fitting TRBD1. V shed 7 bases and J 2 bases; nucleotides not matched to a gene: 8. The CDR3 extends over 16 amino acids. CDR1 and CDR2 (germline): SNHLY, FYNNEI. DNA for the CDR3: TGTGCCAGCAAGACAGGGGGCAATTCGGGCAATCAGCCCCAGCATTTT. It encodes CASKTGGNSGNQPQHF.

V gene TRBV7-2 combines with J gene TRBJ2-2; unclear D gene. V was shortened by 3 bases and J by 4 bases, with 9 bases between the two germline ends. The CDR3 has 14 residues. Germline values: CDR1 SGHTA, CDR2 FQGNSA. CDR3 protein: CASSLGLGTGELFF. CDR3 in DNA: TGTGCCAGCAGCTTGGGTTTAGGCACCGGGGAGCTGTTTTTT.

There are many counts of this clone. Since a much larger clone is just one base distant, this may be a read error. The chain is built from TRBV19 and TRBJ1-5; 10 bases line up with TRBD1. J lost 2 bases, V lost 7 bases, and 14 bases had no gene match. The CDR3 is 18 amino acids. Per the germline V gene, CDR1 is LNHDA and CDR2 is SQIVND (reference sequence). CDR3 nucleotide sequence: TGTGCCAGTATCCCAGGGACAGGGGATGTTTATGGCAATCAGCCCCAGCATTTT. Its protein product is CASIPGTGDVYGNQPQHF.

V usage is TRBV4-2 and J usage is TRBJ2-6, with 7 positions matching TRBD1. J gave up 3 bases and V 6 bases, and 8 bases lay outside the gene matches. The CDR3 extends over 16 amino acids. Germline V CDR1 and CDR2: LGHNA, YNFKEQ. Written as DNA, the CDR3 is TGTGCCAGCAGTCAGGAGACAGGGAGTGGGGCCAACGTCCTGACTTTC. Translation: CASSQETGSGANVLTF.